The 9 T cell receptor beta chains presented below share a single source sample, sequenced in a study of cytotoxic CD8 clonotypes in ibrutinib-treated CLL. Sequencing used immunoSEQ multiplex PCR; TCRdb keeps in-frame clones, though not all of them. The sample consists of 40,000 or so clones, 60% to 80% of them appearing once. The input for sequencing was PBMCs, taken after 24 months of ibrutinib treatment. Receptors were obtained from a human donor with chronic lymphocytic leukemia.

The chain couples TRBV5-1 to TRBJ1-4; the match to TRBD1 covers 7 bases. CDR1 is SGHRS and CDR2 is YFSETQ in the germline V gene. This CDR3 is 16 amino acids long. V dropped 2 bases and J dropped 5; count of bases not matched to a gene: 9. DNA of the CDR3: TGCGCCAGCAGCTTTGGTGGGGTACAGGGGAATGAAAAACTGTTTTTT. Protein: CASSFGGVQGNEKLFF.

This chain links TRBV6-5 with TRBJ1-4, with D perhaps TRBD1 (6 bases). This CDR3 is 16 amino acids long. Germline values: CDR1 MNHEY, CDR2 SVGAGI. Trimming stripped 0 bases from V and 4 bases from J, with 12 bases between. As DNA, the CDR3 is TGTGCCAGCAGTTACTCGAGGCAGGGGTTTAATGAAAAACTGTTTTTT. Its translation is CASSYSRQGFNEKLFF.

This clone has just a few counts. The CDR3 DNA sequence: TGCGCCAGCAGCTGGAGCACTAGCGGGGCCTCCTACGAGCAGTACTTC. It yields the protein CASSWSTSGASYEQYF. The chain is built from TRBV5-1 and TRBJ2-7; 10 positions agree with TRBD2. The CDR3 length is 16 residues. Trimming removed 3 bases from V and 0 bases from J; junction bases left unmatched: 6. CDR1 is SGHRS, CDR2 YFSETQ, per germline.

Only one count was recorded for this clone. J is TRBJ2-7 and V is TRBV5-1; 12 bases are shared with TRBD2. Trimming took 4 bases from V and 6 from J; bases not matched to a gene: 2. CDR1 is SGHRS, CDR2 YFSETQ, per germline. The CDR3 spans 13 residues. The CDR3 coding sequence is TGCGCCAGCAGCGTACTAGCGGGAGGCGAGCAGTACTTC. Amino acids: CASSVLAGGEQYF.

The V gene is TRBV5-4, the J gene TRBJ1-1; 7 positions agree with TRBD1. Germline V lookup: CDR1 SGHNT, CDR2 YYREEE (reference sequence). The length of the CDR3 is 16 residues. The ends lost 3 bases at V and 4 bases at J; junction bases unmatched: 12. This CDR3 is CASSSYRGGIGTEAFF. The CDR3 nucleotides are TGTGCCAGCAGCTCTTACAGGGGAGGGATCGGCACTGAAGCTTTCTTT.

V is TRBV18 and J is TRBJ1-3; D possibly corresponds to TRBD1 (6 bases). V gave up 3 bases and J gave up 2 bases, with 11 bases separating them. From germline, CDR1 is KGHSH and CDR2 LQKENI. The CDR3 has 15 amino acids. CDR3 loop: CASSPGGAAGNTIYF. CDR3 DNA sequence: TGTGCCAGCTCACCCGGGGGCGCGGCTGGAAACACCATATATTTT. Full variable domain (remainder filled in from reference TRBV18 and TRBJ1-3): NAGVMQNPRHLVRRRGQEARLRCSPMKGHSHVYWYRQLPEEGLKFMVYLQKENIIDESGMPKERFSAEFPKEGPSILRIQQVVRGDSAAYFCASSPGGAAGNTIYFGEGSWLTVV.

CDR3 DNA sequence: TGTGCCACCAGCGCCAGGGGCCATGGCTACACCTTC. This sequence encodes CATSARGHGYTF. This sequence joins TRBV15 and TRBJ1-2; a weak D match, TRBD1 (6 bases). Looked up from germline, CDR1 is LNHNV and CDR2 is YYDKDF (reference sequence). The CDR3 has 12 residues. V was trimmed by 5 bases and J by 6 bases, leaving 10 bases between them.

The rearrangement links TRBV7-9 to TRBJ2-4, with 10 bases lining up with TRBD2. This CDR3 region has 15 residues. J lost 2 bases, V lost 5 bases, and 3 bases had no gene match. The germline gives CDR1 SEHNR, CDR2 FQNEAQ (reference sequence). This CDR3 reads CASSLSGGSKNIQYF. The CDR3 nucleotides read TGTGCCAGCAGCCTTAGCGGGGGGTCCAAAAACATTCAGTACTTC.

This rearrangement joins TRBV5-4 to TRBJ1-4; 10 positions agree with TRBD1. With 3 bases clipped from V and 8 bases from J, the junction kept 10 bases outside the gene matches. Germline-derived CDR1 and CDR2 are SGHNT and YYREEE (reference sequence). The CDR3 runs to 16 residues. CDR3 in amino acids: CASSSDRGPIGEKLFF. The CDR3 DNA reads TGTGCCAGCAGCTCCGACAGGGGGCCAATCGGGGAAAAACTGTTTTTT.